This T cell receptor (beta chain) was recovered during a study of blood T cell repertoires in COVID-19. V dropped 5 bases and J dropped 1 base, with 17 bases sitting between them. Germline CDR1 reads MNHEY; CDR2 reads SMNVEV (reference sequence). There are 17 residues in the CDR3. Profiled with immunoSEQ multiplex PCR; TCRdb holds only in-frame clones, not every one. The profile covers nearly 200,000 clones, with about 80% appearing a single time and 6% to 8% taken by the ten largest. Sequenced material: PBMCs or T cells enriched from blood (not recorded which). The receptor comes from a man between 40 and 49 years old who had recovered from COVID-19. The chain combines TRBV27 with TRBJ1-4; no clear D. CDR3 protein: CASSPLSIGQTNEKLFF. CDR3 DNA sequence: TGTGCCAGCAGTCCCCTGAGTATTGGGCAAACTAATGAAAAACTGTTTTTT.